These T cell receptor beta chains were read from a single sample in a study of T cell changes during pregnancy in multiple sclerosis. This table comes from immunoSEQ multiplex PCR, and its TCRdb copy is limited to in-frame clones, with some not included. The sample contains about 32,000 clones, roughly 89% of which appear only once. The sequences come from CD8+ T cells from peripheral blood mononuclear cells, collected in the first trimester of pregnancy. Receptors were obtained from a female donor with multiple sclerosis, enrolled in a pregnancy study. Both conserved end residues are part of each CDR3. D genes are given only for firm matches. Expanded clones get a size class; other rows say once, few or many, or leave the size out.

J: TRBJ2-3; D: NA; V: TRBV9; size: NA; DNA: TGTGCCAGCAGCGTAGAGATTAGCGGCACAGATACGCAGTATTTT; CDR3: CASSVEISGTDTQYF
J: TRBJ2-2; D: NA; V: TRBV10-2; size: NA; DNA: TGCGCCAGCAGGGGGCCGGTCGACACCGGGGAGCTGTTTTTT; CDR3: CASRGPVDTGELFF
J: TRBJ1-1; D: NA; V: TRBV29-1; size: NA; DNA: TGCAGCGTTGGGCCTGAAGCTTTCTTT; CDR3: CSVGPEAFF
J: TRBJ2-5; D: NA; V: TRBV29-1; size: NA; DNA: TGCAGCGTTGAAGAGGGGGCCGGGGAGACCCAGTACTTC; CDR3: CSVEEGAGETQYF
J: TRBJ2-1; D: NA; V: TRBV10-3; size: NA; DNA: TGTGCCATTGGCGGTGGCGGTAACAATGAGCAGTTCTTC; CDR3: CAIGGGGNNEQFF
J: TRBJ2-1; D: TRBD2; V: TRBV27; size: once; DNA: TGTGCCAGCAGTCTACCGAGCGGGAGCCGATACAATGAGCAGTTCTTC; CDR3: CASSLPSGSRYNEQFF
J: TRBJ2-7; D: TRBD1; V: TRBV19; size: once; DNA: TGTGCCAGTAGTCCCGGACAGGGGGGCGAGCAGTACTTC; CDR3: CASSPGQGGEQYF
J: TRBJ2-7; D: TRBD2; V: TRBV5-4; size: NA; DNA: TGTGCCAGCAGCTTAGGGCTAGCGGAGTACGAGCAGTACTTC; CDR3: CASSLGLAEYEQYF
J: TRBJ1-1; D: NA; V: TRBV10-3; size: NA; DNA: TGTGCCATCAGTGAGTATGAGGGAAGCACTGAAGCTTTCTTT; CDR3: CAISEYEGSTEAFF
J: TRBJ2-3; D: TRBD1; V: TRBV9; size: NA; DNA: TGTGCCAGCAGCGTTTCCCAGGGGGCCAGCACTGATACGCAGTATTTT; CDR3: CASSVSQGASTDTQYF
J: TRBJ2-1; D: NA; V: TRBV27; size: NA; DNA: TGTGCCAGCAGCCCCGGTTCCAGGTTAACGTTCTTC; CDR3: CASSPGSRLTFF
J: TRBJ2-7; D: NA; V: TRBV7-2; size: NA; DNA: TGTGCCAGCAGCCTGAAGAGCTCCTACGAGCAGTACTTC; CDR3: CASSLKSSYEQYF
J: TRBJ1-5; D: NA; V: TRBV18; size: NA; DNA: TGTGCCAGCTCAAACAGGGCCAATAGCAATCAGCCCCAGCATTTT; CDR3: CASSNRANSNQPQHF
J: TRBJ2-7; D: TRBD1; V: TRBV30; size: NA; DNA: TGTGCCTGGACTTCGGGACAGGGGCTCTCCTACGAGCAGTACTTC; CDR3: CAWTSGQGLSYEQYF
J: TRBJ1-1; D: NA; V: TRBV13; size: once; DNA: TGTGCCAGCAGCTTAGCCGGGGCTGAAGCTTTCTTT; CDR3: CASSLAGAEAFF
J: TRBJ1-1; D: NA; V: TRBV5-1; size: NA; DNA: TGCGCCAGCAGCTTGCCCGGCGGCGGGGGGAACACTGAAGCTTTCTTT; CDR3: CASSLPGGGGNTEAFF
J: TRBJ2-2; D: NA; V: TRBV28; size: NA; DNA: TGTGCCAGCAGTATGACAGATTACAACACCGGGGAGCTGTTTTTT; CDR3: CASSMTDYNTGELFF
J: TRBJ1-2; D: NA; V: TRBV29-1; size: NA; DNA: TGCAGCGCTGAGGCTAGGGGTCAGAACTATGGCTACACCTTC; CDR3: CSAEARGQNYGYTF
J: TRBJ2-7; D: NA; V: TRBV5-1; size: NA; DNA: TGCGCCAGCAGCTTGGGCGTCTCCTACGAGCAGTACTTC; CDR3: CASSLGVSYEQYF
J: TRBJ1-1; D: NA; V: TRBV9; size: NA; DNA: TGTGCCAGCAGCGTATCAGGGTCGACTGAAGCTTTCTTT; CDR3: CASSVSGSTEAFF
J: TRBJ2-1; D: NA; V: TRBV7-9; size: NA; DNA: TGTGCCAGCAGCTTAACGACTGACGTTTACAATGAGCAGTTCTTC; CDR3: CASSLTTDVYNEQFF
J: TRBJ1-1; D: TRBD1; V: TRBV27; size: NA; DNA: TGTGCCAGCAACCCGACAGGGGCCATGAACACTGAAGCTTTCTTT; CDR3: CASNPTGAMNTEAFF
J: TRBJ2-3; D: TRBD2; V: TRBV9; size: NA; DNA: TGTGCCAGCAGCGCGACTAGCGGGGGCACAGATACGCAGTATTTT; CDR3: CASSATSGGTDTQYF
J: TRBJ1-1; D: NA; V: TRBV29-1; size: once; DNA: TGCAGCGCCAAATTCCCGGAGGACACTGAAGCTTTCTTT; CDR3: CSAKFPEDTEAFF
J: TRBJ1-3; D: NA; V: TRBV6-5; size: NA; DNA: TGTGCCAGCAGTTACTCGGGCGGGTCTGGAAACACCATATATTTT; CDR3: CASSYSGGSGNTIYF
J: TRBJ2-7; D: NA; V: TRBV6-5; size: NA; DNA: TGTGCCAGCAGTTACCTCGGCGAGCAGTACTTC; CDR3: CASSYLGEQYF
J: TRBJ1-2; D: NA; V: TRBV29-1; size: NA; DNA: TGCAGCGTTGAGTCCAGGCTCTATGGCTACACCTTC; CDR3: CSVESRLYGYTF
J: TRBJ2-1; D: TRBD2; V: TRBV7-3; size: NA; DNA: TGTGCCAGCAGCTTAACGTGGCTAGCGGGAGGGCCAGGTGAGCAGTTCTTC; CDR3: CASSLTWLAGGPGEQFF
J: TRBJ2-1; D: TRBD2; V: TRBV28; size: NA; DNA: TGTGCCAGCAGTTCCATACGGGAGGCGGTCTACAATGAGCAGTTCTTC; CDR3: CASSSIREAVYNEQFF
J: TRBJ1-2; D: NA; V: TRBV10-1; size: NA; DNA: TGCGCCAGCAGTGTAAAGGGGCCCCTCTGCACCTTC; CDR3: CASSVKGPLCTF
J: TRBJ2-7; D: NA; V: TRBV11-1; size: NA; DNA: TGTGCCAGCAGCACCGGGACAAGAAAGTACTTC; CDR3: CASSTGTRKYF
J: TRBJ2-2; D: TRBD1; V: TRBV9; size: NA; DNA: TGTGCCAGCAGCGTGAGGGGGCCGAACACCGGGGAGCTGTTTTTT; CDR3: CASSVRGPNTGELFF
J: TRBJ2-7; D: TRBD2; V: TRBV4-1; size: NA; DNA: TGCGCCAGCAGCCAGGACGGGACTAGCGGGAGTACTCGCGAGCAGTACTTC; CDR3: CASSQDGTSGSTREQYF
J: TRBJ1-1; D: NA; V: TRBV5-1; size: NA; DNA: TGCGCCAGCAGCTTGTCCTCGAACACTGAAGCTTTCTTT; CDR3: CASSLSSNTEAFF
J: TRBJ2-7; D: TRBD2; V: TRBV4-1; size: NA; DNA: TGCGCCAGCAGCCCCACCGGGACTAGCGGAAAGCAGTACTTC; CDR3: CASSPTGTSGKQYF
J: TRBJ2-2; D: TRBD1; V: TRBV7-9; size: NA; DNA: TGTGCCAGCGCGTCGTGGGACAGGGGGCAATCCGGGGAGCTGTTTTTT; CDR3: CASASWDRGQSGELFF
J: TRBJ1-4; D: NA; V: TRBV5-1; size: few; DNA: TGCGCCAGCAGTCCCGGGAATGAGCTGTTTTTT; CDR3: CASSPGNELFF
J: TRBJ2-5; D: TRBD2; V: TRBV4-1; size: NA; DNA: TGCGCCAGCAGTCCGGGACTAGCGGGCAAGGTCCAAGAGACCCAGTACTTC; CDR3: CASSPGLAGKVQETQYF
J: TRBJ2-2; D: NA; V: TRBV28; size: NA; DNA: TGTGCCAGCAGCCTGGGCGGGGACACCGGGGAGCTGTTTTTT; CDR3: CASSLGGDTGELFF
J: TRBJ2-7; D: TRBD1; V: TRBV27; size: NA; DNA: TGTGCCAGCAGTTTAGTGGGGGACAGGGGTTACGAGCAGTACTTC; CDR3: CASSLVGDRGYEQYF
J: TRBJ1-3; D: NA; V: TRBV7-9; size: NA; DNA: TGTGCCAGCAGCGGACAACAGGGCTCAGGAAACACCATATATTTT; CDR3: CASSGQQGSGNTIYF
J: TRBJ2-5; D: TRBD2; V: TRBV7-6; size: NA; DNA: TGTGCCAGCAGCGACCCCTTAGCGGGAATCGAGACCCAGTACTTC; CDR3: CASSDPLAGIETQYF
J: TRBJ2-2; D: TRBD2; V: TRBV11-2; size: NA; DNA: TGTGCCAGCAGCCGTAGTAGCGGGGGAAAGACGACCGAGCTGTTTTTT; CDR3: CASSRSSGGKTTELFF
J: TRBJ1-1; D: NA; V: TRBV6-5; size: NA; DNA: TGTGCCAGCAGTTACTCGAGGCGGACTGAAGCTTTCTTT; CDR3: CASSYSRRTEAFF
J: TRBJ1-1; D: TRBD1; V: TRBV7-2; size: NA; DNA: TGTGCCAGCAGCTTTATGACAGGGGCGGACACTGAAGCTTTCTTT; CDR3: CASSFMTGADTEAFF
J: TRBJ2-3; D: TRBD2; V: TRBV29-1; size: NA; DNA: TGCAGCGTTGAAGATGGCATTAGACTAGCGGTCTTCACAGATACGCAGTATTTT; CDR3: CSVEDGIRLAVFTDTQYF
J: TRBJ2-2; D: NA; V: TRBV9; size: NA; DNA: TGTGCCAGCAGCGTAGTTAGGGCGGGACCGAACACCGGGGAGCTGTTTTTT; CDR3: CASSVVRAGPNTGELFF
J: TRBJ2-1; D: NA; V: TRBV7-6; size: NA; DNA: TGTGCCAGCACCGGGGAACCGGGACAAATCTACAATGAGCAGTTCTTC; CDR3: CASTGEPGQIYNEQFF
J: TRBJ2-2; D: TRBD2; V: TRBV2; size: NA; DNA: TGTGCCAGCATGGGGGGGGAATCGAACACCGGGGAGCTGTTTTTT; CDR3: CASMGGESNTGELFF
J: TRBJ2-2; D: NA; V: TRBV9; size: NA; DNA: TGTGCCAGCAGCGCACAGACAGGGAGGACCGGGGAGCTGTTTTTT; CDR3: CASSAQTGRTGELFF
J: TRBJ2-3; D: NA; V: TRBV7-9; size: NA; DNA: TGTGCCAGCAGCTTAGTTTTAGCCCCACTCACAGATACGCAGTATTTT; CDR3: CASSLVLAPLTDTQYF
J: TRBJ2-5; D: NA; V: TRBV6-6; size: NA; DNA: TGTGCCAGCAGTTTAACCCGGGGACAAGAGACCCAGTACTTC; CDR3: CASSLTRGQETQYF
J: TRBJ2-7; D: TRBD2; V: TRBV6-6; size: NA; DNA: TGTGCCAGCAGCTCTAGCGGGGTTGCCTACGAGCAGTACTTC; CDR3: CASSSSGVAYEQYF
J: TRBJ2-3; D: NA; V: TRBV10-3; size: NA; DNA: TGTGCCATCAGTGAGTCTCTAGCCACAGATACGCAGTATTTT; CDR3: CAISESLATDTQYF
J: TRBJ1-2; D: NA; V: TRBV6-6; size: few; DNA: TGTGCCAGCAGTTACGTAACAGGGAGAACTGGAGCTGGCTACACCTTC; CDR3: CASSYVTGRTGAGYTF
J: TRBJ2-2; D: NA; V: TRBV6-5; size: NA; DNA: TGTGCCAGCAGTTACTCGGGTTTTGGGGGCCCCGGGGAGCTGTTTTTT; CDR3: CASSYSGFGGPGELFF
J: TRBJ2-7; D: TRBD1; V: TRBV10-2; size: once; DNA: TGCGCCAGCAGCTCACAGGGGGGAACCTACGAGCAGTACTTC; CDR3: CASSSQGGTYEQYF
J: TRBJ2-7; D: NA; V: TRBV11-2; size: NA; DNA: TGTGCCAGCAGCTTCGGAGCTGGCTCCTACGAGCAGTACTTC; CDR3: CASSFGAGSYEQYF
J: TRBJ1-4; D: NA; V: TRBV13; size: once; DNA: TGTGCCAGCAGCTCCGCCGACGAAAGGGAGGGGAATGAAAAACTGTTTTTT; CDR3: CASSSADEREGNEKLFF